The 29 T cell receptor beta chains reported below all come from one sample, sequenced in a study of cytomegalovirus exposure and HLA in healthy donors (TCRdb year 2017). Library method: the immunoSEQ multiplex PCR assay. For the multiplex PCR, a mixture combining 60 forward primers for TCR Vbeta segments and 13 reverse primers for TCR Jbeta segments was used. Entries here come from immuneACCESS through TCRdb and include only in-frame sequences with V and J called. Some clones fail to appear in such tables; in the studies checked, an unresolved V gene covers under half of the shortfall, and the cause of the remainder is unknown. The sample table shows approximately 140,000 clones, and around 72% are seen once. Around 15% of the sample belongs to the ten largest clones. The sequenced sample was PBMCs. Every receptor here comes from a human donor in good health.

Comments on this clone: The conserved phenylalanine or tryptophan is not found at the CDR3 terminus, so this likely reflects a read error. V is TRBV5-4 and J is TRBJ1-6; D is perhaps TRBD1 (5 bases). The CDR3 has 15 residues. Germline V gene sequence: CDR1 SGHNT, CDR2 YYREEE (reference sequence). With 0 bases removed from V and 6 bases from J, the gap between germline ends came to 10 bases. DNA of the CDR3: TGTGCCAGCAGCTTGGGTCAGGGCCGTAATTCACCCCTCCACCTT. Amino acids: CASSLGQGRNSPLHL.

This clone was seen just once. The rearrangement joins TRBV12-5 to TRBJ1-2, with D possibly being TRBD1 (6 bases). Germline CDR1 is LGHNT and CDR2 is FRNRAP. Trimming cost V 2 bases and J 4 bases, with 14 bases left between them. CDR3 size: 15 residues. In DNA, the CDR3 is TGTGCTAGTGGTTTGCCACAATGGGACATCTATGGCTACACCTTC. Translation: CASGLPQWDIYGYTF.

This chain uses TRBV10-3 with TRBJ2-2; 11 positions agree with TRBD2. The CDR3 length is 16 residues. J lost 7 bases, V lost 3 bases, and 7 bases had no gene match. Germline V CDR1 and CDR2: ENHRY, SYGVKD. As DNA, the CDR3 is TGTGCCATCAGTGAAGCGGGACTAGCGGCTCACGGGGAGCTGTTTTTT. This translates into CAISEAGLAAHGELFF.

This clone was counted once. The rearrangement links TRBV2 to TRBJ2-7; D unclear. Germline V gene data show CDR1 as SNHLY and CDR2 as FYNNEI. CDR3 length: 14 residues. V dropped 5 bases and J dropped 6 bases, with 17 bases sitting between them. The CDR3, as DNA: TGTGCCAGCAGTCAGATACGACTTGGGTCCGAGCAGTACTTC. It codes for CASSQIRLGSEQYF.

This clone has just a few counts. The chain recombines TRBV6-5 with TRBJ1-2, with D possibly being TRBD1 (6 bases). Germline V gene data show CDR1 as MNHEY and CDR2 as SVGAGI. Trimming cost V 0 bases and J 0 bases, with 8 bases left between them. This CDR3 has 15 amino acids. CDR3 nucleotide sequence: TGTGCCAGCAGTTACTCAAGGACAGCTAACTATGGCTACACCTTC. Protein sequence: CASSYSRTANYGYTF.

The rearrangement uses TRBV27 and TRBJ1-4, with D hard to call. Deletions cut 3 bases from V and 2 bases from J, with 10 bases between. This CDR3 region has 15 residues. Germline loops: CDR1 MNHEY, CDR2 SMNVEV (reference sequence). The CDR3 reads CASSFSVVTNEKLFF. CDR3 nucleotide sequence: TGTGCCAGCAGTTTCTCCGTCGTGACTAATGAAAAACTGTTTTTT.

The chain joins TRBV5-4 to TRBJ2-5; a possible D gene is TRBD1 (5 bases). Germline V gives CDR1 SGHNT, CDR2 YYREEE (reference sequence). Trimming pared 4 bases from V and 0 bases from J, leaving 16 bases between. This CDR3 region has 16 residues. The CDR3 DNA reads as TGTGCCAGCAGCCGAGATGGTGGGGCCGACCAAGAGACCCAGTACTTC. This sequence encodes CASSRDGGADQETQYF.

V gene TRBV5-4 combines with J gene TRBJ1-4; 8 bases align to TRBD1. V shed 4 bases, J shed 5 bases, and the junction held 4 bases outside the gene matches. This CDR3 contains 14 residues. The germline CDR1 and CDR2 sequences are SGHNT and YYREEE (reference sequence). In DNA form, the CDR3 reads TGTGCCAGCAGCCGGACAGGGAAAAATGAAAAACTGTTTTTT. This translates into CASSRTGKNEKLFF.

The V and J genes are TRBV5-6 and TRBJ1-2; 9 bases align to TRBD1. There are 15 residues in the CDR3. J lost 4 bases, V lost 3 bases, and 7 bases had no gene match. CDR1 and CDR2 (germline): SGHDT, YYEEEE. The CDR3 DNA follows: TGTGCCAGCAGCTGGAGGACAGGGGCGACCTATGGCTACACCTTC. Amino acid sequence: CASSWRTGATYGYTF.

This clone was seen once. The rearrangement uses TRBV30 and TRBJ2-7, with 9 nucleotides matching TRBD1. V was clipped by 4 bases and J by 5 bases; unmatched bases: 9. Germline assignment: CDR1 GTSNPN and CDR2 SVGIG (reference sequence). The CDR3 runs to 14 residues. The CDR3 loop reads CAWTASWDRDEQYF. DNA of the CDR3: TGTGCCTGGACCGCAAGTTGGGACAGGGACGAGCAGTACTTC.

This clone was observed a handful of times. One end of the junction varies from germline; a read error may be responsible. The chain uses TRBV5-6 and TRBJ1-2; no definite D call. This CDR3 comprises 13 residues. Germline V gives CDR1 SGHDT, CDR2 YYEEEE. The CDR3 is CASSLVGYGGYPF. Here the CDR3 DNA reads TGTGCCAGCAGCTTGGTCGGGTACGGTGGCTACCCCTTC. Using reference TRBV5-6 and TRBJ1-2 for the parts outside the CDR3, the full variable domain is DAGVTQSPTHLIKTRGQQVTLRCSPKSGHDTVSWYQQALGQGPQFIFQYYEEEERQRGNFPDRFSGHQFPNYSSELNVNALLLGDSALYLCASSLVGYGGYPFGSGTRLTVV.

The chain uses TRBV5-1 and TRBJ2-2; 9 bases line up with TRBD1. J gave up 3 bases and V 4 bases, and 7 bases lay outside the gene matches. Germline CDR1 reads SGHRS; CDR2 reads YFSETQ. This CDR3 is built from 16 residues. The CDR3 DNA sequence: TGCGCCAGCAGCCATGACAGGGGGACCTACACCGGGGAGCTGTTTTTT. This sequence encodes CASSHDRGTYTGELFF.

This chain joins TRBV7-9 and TRBJ2-7; 10 bases align to TRBD1. CDR1 is SEHNR and CDR2 is FQNEAQ in the germline V gene (reference sequence). CDR3 length: 14 residues. With V trimmed by 5 bases and J by 7 bases, 8 bases remained unmatched. Here the CDR3 reads CASSPPGQGREQYF. DNA of the CDR3: TGTGCCAGCAGCCCTCCGGGACAGGGGCGAGAGCAGTACTTC.

As regards this clone: This sample also contains other DNA sequences that code for the same CDR3. The chain has TRBV9 and TRBJ2-7; D unclear. The CDR3 has 13 residues. With 4 bases removed from V and 3 bases from J, the gap between germline ends came to 11 bases. The germline gives CDR1 SGDLS, CDR2 YYNGEE. The CDR3, as DNA: TGTGCCAGCAGCCCGAGTCCCTACTACGAGCAGTACTTC. This codes for CASSPSPYYEQYF.

This chain joins TRBV13 and TRBJ2-7, with 8 bases lining up with TRBD2. From germline, CDR1 is PRHDT and CDR2 FYEKMQ (reference sequence). Germline trimming cut 5 bases from V and 0 bases from J; bases unmatched to any gene: 6. This CDR3 comprises 15 residues. CDR3 region: CASSTIAGYSYEQYF. DNA for the CDR3: TGTGCCAGCAGCACCATAGCGGGGTACTCCTACGAGCAGTACTTC.

This clone has just a few counts. The V and J genes are TRBV5-1 and TRBJ2-3, with D possibly matching TRBD2 (7 bases). Between the trimmed V and J ends, which lost 0 bases and 5 bases, there was a span of 13 bases. Per germline, CDR1 SGHRS and CDR2 YFSETQ. This CDR3 has 15 amino acids. The CDR3 DNA is TGCGCCAGCAGCTTGGAGGGGGGGCAGGTAGATACGCAGTATTTT. Protein: CASSLEGGQVDTQYF. The full variable domain, rest sourced from reference TRBV5-1 and TRBJ2-3, is KAGVTQTPRYLIKTRGQQVTLSCSPISGHRSVSWYQQTPGQGLQFLFEYFSETQRNKGNFPGRFSGRQFSNSRSEMNVSTLELGDSALYLCASSLEGGQVDTQYFGPGTRLTVL.

J is TRBJ2-2 and V is TRBV5-1; 9 bases map to TRBD2. The V gene's germline CDR1 is SGHRS and CDR2 YFSETQ. The CDR3 spans 16 residues. Trimming took 5 bases from V and 4 from J; bases not matched to a gene: 9. CDR3 sequence: CASRIIAGDFTGELFF. CDR3 bases: TGCGCCAGCAGAATTATAGCGGGGGACTTCACCGGGGAGCTGTTTTTT.

The chain recombines TRBV4-1 with TRBJ1-2; D gene ambiguous. This CDR3 comprises 13 residues. The germline V gene encodes CDR1 MGHRA and CDR2 YSYEKL. The germline V and J ends were trimmed by 0 bases and 3 bases, with 5 bases remaining between them. CDR3 sequence: CASSQDRDYGYTF. The CDR3 coding sequence is TGCGCCAGCAGCCAAGATCGGGACTATGGCTACACCTTC.

The chain joins TRBV5-4 to TRBJ1-6, with no clear D. The V end was cut by 2 bases, the J end by 0 bases, with 9 bases between. The V gene's germline CDR1 is SGHNT and CDR2 YYREEE (reference sequence). This CDR3 has 16 amino acids. CDR3 residues: CASSFEGSSYNSPLHF. CDR3 DNA: TGTGCCAGCAGCTTTGAAGGGAGCTCCTATAATTCACCCCTCCACTTT.

The chain recombines TRBV7-9 with TRBJ2-3; D unclear. CDR1 SEHNR and CDR2 FQNEAQ come from the germline V gene (reference sequence). The CDR3 spans 15 residues. Trimming shortened V by 2 bases and J by 2 bases, and 11 bases separated the two germline ends. The CDR3 nucleotides are TGTGCCAGCAGCTTACAGGCCGCCGCCACAGATACGCAGTATTTT. It is translated as CASSLQAAATDTQYF.

The chain links TRBV5-8 to TRBJ1-5; possibly TRBD1 for D (5 bases). The CDR3 has 16 amino acids. V lost 4 bases to trimming and J lost 6 bases, with 20 bases between them. Germline V gene sequence: CDR1 SGHTS, CDR2 YDEGEE. The CDR3 DNA reads TGTGCCAGCAGCGGAAAGGCCAGGGCCCCTCCTCAGCCCCAGCATTTT. Translating gives CASSGKARAPPQPQHF.

Concerning this clone itself: One junction end does not reproduce the germline sequence, and a read error may be involved. CDR3 DNA sequence: TGTGCTAGCAGCGAGAGCCCTCTCTATGGCTACACCTTC. Its protein product is CASSESPLYGYTF. V usage is TRBV7-7 and J usage is TRBJ1-2; D not resolved. The CDR3 length is 13 residues. Germline assignment: CDR1 SSHAT and CDR2 FNYEAQ (reference sequence). The complete variable domain, with remaining parts taken from reference TRBV7-7 and TRBJ1-2, reads GAGVSQSPRYKVTKRGQDVTLRCDPISSHATLYWYQQALGQGPEFLTYFNYEAQPDKSGLPSDRFSAERPEGSISTLTIQRTEQRDSAMYRCASSESPLYGYTFGSGTRLTVV.

This clone was observed a handful of times. This sequence joins TRBV19 and TRBJ1-5; 10 bases are a match to TRBD1. The CDR3 is 16 residues long. The V segment lost 5 bases and the J segment 4 bases; nucleotides outside the gene matches: 8. Germline V gives CDR1 LNHDA, CDR2 SQIVND (reference sequence). DNA for the CDR3: TGTGCCAGTAGTCCACCGGGACAGGGGAGGAATCAGCCCCAGCATTTT. Protein product: CASSPPGQGRNQPQHF.

The chain employs TRBV5-1 and TRBJ1-5, with 11 nucleotides matching TRBD1. V was clipped by 0 bases and J by 7 bases; unmatched bases: 6. CDR1 is SGHRS, CDR2 YFSETQ, per germline. This CDR3 spans 16 amino acids. The CDR3 loop reads CASSLAPGQGGQPQHF. The CDR3 DNA reads TGCGCCAGCAGCTTGGCCCCGGGACAGGGGGGACAGCCCCAGCATTTT.

This chain joins TRBV28 and TRBJ1-5; 9 bases fit TRBD1. V shed 6 bases, J shed 9 bases, and the junction held 18 bases outside the gene matches. The CDR3 is 17 residues long. Germline lookup yields CDR1 MDHEN and CDR2 SYDVKM. The CDR3 nucleotides read TGTGCCAGCAGCCCTACAACCGGACAGGGGTCGGGGCGGCCCCAGCATTTT. Translated: CASSPTTGQGSGRPQHF.

The chain carries TRBV27 and TRBJ1-1; 9 bases are shared with TRBD1. V was pared by 5 bases and J by 11 bases, with 6 bases of the junction left unmatched. This CDR3 contains 12 residues. CDR1 and CDR2 (germline): MNHEY, SMNVEV (reference sequence). The CDR3 protein is CASSIGTGYAFF. Written as DNA, the CDR3 is TGTGCCAGCAGTATAGGGACAGGGTATGCTTTCTTT.

The chain employs TRBV4-1 and TRBJ2-2; no clear D gene. The CDR3 spans 14 residues. V was shortened by 4 bases and J by 6 bases, with 12 bases between the two germline ends. Per the germline V gene, CDR1 is MGHRA and CDR2 is YSYEKL. The CDR3 bases are TGCGCCAGCAGCCGGCGGCTAGATGCCGGGGAGCTGTTTTTT. Translating it yields CASSRRLDAGELFF.

This sequence joins TRBV18 and TRBJ2-7; possible D gene TRBD1, 6 bases. Germline loops: CDR1 KGHSH, CDR2 LQKENI. V was trimmed by 4 bases and J by 0 bases, leaving 10 bases between them. CDR3 length equals 14 residues. This CDR3 reads CASSLGTHSYEQYF. CDR3 sequence (DNA): TGTGCCAGCTCACTCGGGACACACTCCTACGAGCAGTACTTC.

This clone appeared a few times. The chain uses TRBV7-9 and TRBJ1-1; a weak D match, TRBD1 (5 bases). V was cut by 5 bases and J by 8 bases, with 12 bases left in between. The CDR3 length is 12 residues. CDR1 is SEHNR and CDR2 is FQNEAQ in the germline V gene (reference sequence). The CDR3 loop is CASSPRGREAFF. The DNA of the CDR3 is TGTGCCAGCAGCCCAAGGGGCAGGGAAGCTTTCTTT.